A single sample is the source of the 23 T cell receptor beta chains below, sequenced in a study of cytomegalovirus exposure and HLA in healthy donors. The PCR had 60 Vbeta and 13 Jbeta primers. TCRdb's table, derived via immunoSEQ multiplex PCR, lists solely in-frame clones and lacks some. This sample has fewer than 90,000 clones; more than 75% occur once, and the top ten carry under 15%. Sequencing was carried out using PBMCs. The receptors shown here come from a woman aged 40 to 55 in good health and CMV-seropositive.

This clone appeared a few times. The chain uses TRBV27 and TRBJ2-7, with 9 bases matching TRBD1. Germline CDR1 and CDR2: MNHEY and SMNVEV (reference sequence). The ends lost 3 bases at V and 5 bases at J; junction bases unmatched: 5. The CDR3 is 14 amino acids. The DNA of the CDR3 is TGTGCCAGCAGTTTCAAGGACAGGGGCGACGAGCAGTACTTC. Its protein product is CASSFKDRGDEQYF.

This clone was seen more than once but under ten times. The CDR3 loop reads CASSSRAGGYEQYF. The CDR3 region has the DNA TGTGCCAGCAGCTCGAGGGCCGGAGGATACGAGCAGTACTTC. The chain combines TRBV7-6 with TRBJ2-7, with a weak D call TRBD2 (5 bases). This CDR3 has 14 amino acids. Per the germline V gene, CDR1 is SGHVS and CDR2 is FNYEAQ. V lost 4 bases, J lost 4 bases, and 14 bases lay in between. The complete variable domain, with remaining parts taken from reference TRBV7-6 and TRBJ2-7, reads GAGVSQSPRYKVTKRGQDVALRCDPISGHVSLYWYRQALGQGPEFLTYFNYEAQQDKSGLPNDRFSAERPEGSISTLTIQRTEQRDSAMYRCASSSRAGGYEQYFGPGTRLTVT.

The gene calls are TRBV2 and TRBJ1-2; TRBD1 matches at 8 bases. CDR1 and CDR2 (germline): SNHLY, FYNNEI. This CDR3 has 17 residues. With V trimmed by 6 bases and J by 3 bases, 15 bases remained unmatched. CDR3 DNA sequence: TGTGCCAGCAGGGAAAGACAGGGGCAGTCGGGAGACTATGGCTACACCTTC. It translates to CASRERQGQSGDYGYTF.

V gene TRBV6-5 combines with J gene TRBJ1-2; 8 positions agree with TRBD1. From germline, CDR1 is MNHEY and CDR2 SVGAGI. The CDR3 runs to 14 residues. Losses at the gene ends were 6 bases for V and 8 bases for J; bases not matched to a gene: 11. CDR3 in DNA: TGTGCCAGCAGAATAGACCGGGACAGGAGGGGCTACACCTTC. Its protein product is CASRIDRDRRGYTF.

CDR3 protein: CASSLGASGGRGEKLFF. Written as DNA, the CDR3 is TGTGCCAGCAGCTTAGGGGCGTCAGGGGGAAGAGGGGAAAAACTGTTTTTT. The chain employs TRBV7-6 and TRBJ1-4; the match to TRBD1 covers 7 bases. Germline values: CDR1 SGHVS, CDR2 FNYEAQ. The CDR3 covers 17 residues. V shed 1 base and J 8 bases; nucleotides not matched to a gene: 13.

The chain combines TRBV12-5 with TRBJ1-2; 8 bases are shared with TRBD1. CDR3 length equals 15 residues. Germline CDR1 reads LGHNT; CDR2 reads FRNRAP. After removal of 1 base from V and 6 bases from J, the junction contained 7 bases not matched to a gene. The CDR3 reads CASGLGQGASDGYTF. The CDR3 nucleotides are TGTGCTAGTGGTTTGGGTCAGGGGGCAAGTGATGGCTACACCTTC.

The sample holds one count of this clone. The chain joins TRBV27 to TRBJ1-2; 7 nucleotides match TRBD1. This CDR3 spans 15 amino acids. The V segment lost 6 bases and the J segment 4 bases; nucleotides outside the gene matches: 11. The germline CDR1 and CDR2 sequences are MNHEY and SMNVEV (reference sequence). The CDR3 sequence is CASSNPSTGLYGYTF. As DNA, the CDR3 is TGTGCCAGCAGCAACCCTTCGACAGGGCTCTATGGCTACACCTTC.

The count of this clone is one. This sequence joins TRBV28 and TRBJ2-7, with 9 bases lining up with TRBD1. Germline V gene sequence: CDR1 MDHEN, CDR2 SYDVKM. The CDR3 consists of 15 residues. Unmatched junction bases numbered 10, after V lost 5 bases and J lost 5 bases. This CDR3 is CASSATGTGIHEQYF. The CDR3 DNA sequence: TGTGCCAGCAGTGCCACCGGGACAGGGATACACGAGCAGTACTTC.

The chain has TRBV28 and TRBJ1-4; TRBD1 matches at 8 bases. CDR1 MDHEN and CDR2 SYDVKM come from the germline V gene. The CDR3 totals 17 residues. After removal of 3 bases from V and 7 bases from J, the junction contained 13 bases not matched to a gene. CDR3 region: CASSFSGQGMVGEKLFF. CDR3 coding DNA: TGTGCCAGCAGTTTTTCCGGACAGGGAATGGTGGGTGAAAAACTGTTTTTT.

This clone has a handful of counts. This chain links TRBV30 with TRBJ1-6, with D possibly TRBD1 on 5 matching bases. Trimming shortened V by 3 bases and J by 12 bases, and 15 bases separated the two germline ends. The V gene's germline CDR1 is GTSNPN and CDR2 SVGIG (reference sequence). CDR3 length: 13 amino acids. The CDR3 DNA sequence: TGTGCCTGGAGAGCACAGGAGTTAGGACCCCTCCACTTT. Encoded protein: CAWRAQELGPLHF.

The gene calls are TRBV9 and TRBJ2-3, with D tentatively TRBD2 (6 bases). With 0 bases removed from V and 0 bases from J, the gap between germline ends came to 11 bases. CDR1 and CDR2 from the germline V gene are SGDLS and YYNGEE. The CDR3 totals 16 residues. The chain's CDR3 is CASSVGGGLSTDTQYF. The CDR3 DNA reads TGTGCCAGCAGCGTAGGAGGAGGGCTCAGCACAGATACGCAGTATTTT.

This clone was counted only a few times. CDR3 in DNA: TGTGCCAGCCAGCTGGGGGGGCGAGGCACTGAAGCTTTCTTT. Its translation: CASQLGGRGTEAFF. This chain joins TRBV6-6 and TRBJ1-1, with a possible D match to TRBD1 (6 bases). Germline lookup yields CDR1 MNHNY and CDR2 SVGAGI (reference sequence). The CDR3 sequence is 14 residues long. The germline V and J ends were trimmed by 8 bases and 4 bases, with 17 bases remaining between them.

The chain joins TRBV29-1 to TRBJ1-4, with 8 bases identical to TRBD1. This CDR3 has 13 amino acids. V lost 7 bases, J lost 7 bases, and 8 bases stayed unmatched. Germline V gene lookup returns CDR1 SQVTM and CDR2 ANQGSEA. The CDR3 bases are TGCAGCGCCTGGACAGGGCCAGGTGAAAAACTGTTTTTT. Translation: CSAWTGPGEKLFF.

The CDR3 is CASLSLRGTQYF. The CDR3 region has the DNA TGTGCCAGCCTCAGTTTACGGGGGACGCAGTATTTT. The rearrangement joins TRBV2 to TRBJ2-3; possibly TRBD2 for D (6 bases). This CDR3 comprises 12 residues. The germline CDR1 and CDR2 sequences are SNHLY and FYNNEI. V lost 8 bases to trimming and J lost 9 bases, with 15 bases between them.

This chain joins TRBV5-5 and TRBJ2-2; 11 nucleotides agree with TRBD1. The CDR3 has 17 residues. Trimming removed 6 bases from V and 7 bases from J; junction bases left unmatched: 14. Per the germline V gene, CDR1 is SGHKS and CDR2 is YYEKEE (reference sequence). Here the CDR3 reads CASNVPGQGVGNGELFF. In DNA, the CDR3 is TGTGCCAGCAACGTGCCGGGACAGGGGGTTGGTAACGGGGAGCTGTTTTTT.

This sequence joins TRBV5-1 and TRBJ2-1, with 7 bases fitting TRBD2. Looked up from germline, CDR1 is SGHRS and CDR2 is YFSETQ. V dropped 0 bases and J dropped 5; count of bases not matched to a gene: 5. The CDR3 spans 15 residues. CDR3 in amino acids: CASSLVVGGDNEQFF. In DNA form, the CDR3 reads TGCGCCAGCAGCTTGGTGGTTGGGGGGGACAATGAGCAGTTCTTC.

The chain combines TRBV5-1 with TRBJ2-1; no reliable D call. Germline V gives CDR1 SGHRS, CDR2 YFSETQ. The germline V and J ends were trimmed by 0 bases and 6 bases, with 10 bases remaining between them. The CDR3 extends over 14 amino acids. Here the CDR3 DNA reads TGCGCCAGCAGCTTGGCGCAGGCCTTCAATGAGCAGTTCTTC. Translating it yields CASSLAQAFNEQFF.

This clone showed up just a few times. The rearrangement joins TRBV7-6 to TRBJ1-1; D is perhaps TRBD1 (6 bases). From germline, CDR1 is SGHVS and CDR2 FNYEAQ. This CDR3 has 13 amino acids. V was clipped by 2 bases and J by 5 bases, with 9 bases between them. For the CDR3, the DNA is TGTGCCAGCAGCTTAAGACAGGAAACTGAAGCTTTCTTT. Its protein is CASSLRQETEAFF.

This chain connects TRBV7-3 to TRBJ2-1, with 11 bases fitting TRBD1. The CDR3 extends over 14 amino acids. Trimming took 2 bases from V and 8 from J; bases not matched to a gene: 2. Germline assignment: CDR1 SGHTA and CDR2 FQGTGA. The CDR3 nucleotides are TGTGCCAGCAGCTTAGCGGGACAGGGGGATGAGCAGTTCTTC. Protein sequence: CASSLAGQGDEQFF. Using reference TRBV7-3 and TRBJ2-1 for the parts outside the CDR3, the full variable domain is GAGVSQTPSNKVTEKGKYVELRCDPISGHTALYWYRQSLGQGPEFLIYFQGTGAADDSGLPNDRFFAVRPEGSVSTLKIQRTERGDSAVYLCASSLAGQGDEQFFGPGTRLTVL.

The genes are TRBV5-1 and TRBJ2-5; weak D call: TRBD2 (8 bases). There are 15 residues in the CDR3. Germline V gene data show CDR1 as SGHRS and CDR2 as YFSETQ. Trimming took 0 bases from V and 7 from J, leaving 16 bases between them. The CDR3: CASSLEGGAGGTQYF. In DNA, the CDR3 is TGCGCCAGCAGCTTGGAAGGGGGCGCGGGAGGGACCCAGTACTTC.

The chain uses TRBV7-2 and TRBJ2-7, with a weak D call TRBD2 (6 bases). This CDR3 region has 15 residues. Germline lookup yields CDR1 SGHTA and CDR2 FQGNSA. V shed 1 base and J shed 2 bases, with 12 bases lying between them. CDR3 coding DNA: TGTGCCAGCAGCTTAGTAGGGACTGAGACCTACGAGCAGTACTTC. Protein sequence: CASSLVGTETYEQYF.

This clone was detected only a few times. The chain combines TRBV19 with TRBJ1-1; D is undetermined. Trimming took 1 base from V and 0 from J, leaving 9 bases between them. The CDR3 extends over 15 amino acids. Germline values: CDR1 LNHDA, CDR2 SQIVND (reference sequence). CDR3 DNA: TGTGCCAGTAGTATAGGATTCGGGATGAACACTGAAGCTTTCTTT. As protein: CASSIGFGMNTEAFF.

Only one count was recorded for this clone. The chain joins TRBV6-1 to TRBJ2-2; TRBD2 matches 11 bases. Looked up from germline, CDR1 is MNHNS and CDR2 is SASEGT. This CDR3 region has 20 residues. V dropped 0 bases and J dropped 3; count of bases not matched to a gene: 12. The CDR3 is CASSEAGMYSGRAHTGELFF. As DNA, the CDR3 is TGTGCCAGCAGTGAAGCGGGGATGTATAGCGGGAGGGCCCACACCGGGGAGCTGTTTTTT.